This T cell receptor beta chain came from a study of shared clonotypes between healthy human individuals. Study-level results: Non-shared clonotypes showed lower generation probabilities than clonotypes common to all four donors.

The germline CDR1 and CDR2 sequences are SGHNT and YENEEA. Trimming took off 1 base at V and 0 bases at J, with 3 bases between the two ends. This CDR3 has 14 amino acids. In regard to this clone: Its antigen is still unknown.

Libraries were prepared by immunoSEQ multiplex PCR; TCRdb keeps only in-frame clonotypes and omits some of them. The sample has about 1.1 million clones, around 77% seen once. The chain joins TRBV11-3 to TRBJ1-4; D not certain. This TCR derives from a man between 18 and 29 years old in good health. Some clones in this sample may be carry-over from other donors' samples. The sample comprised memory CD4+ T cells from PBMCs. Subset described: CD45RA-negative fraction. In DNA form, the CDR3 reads TGTGCCAGCAGCTTAGCCGCAACTAATGAAAAACTGTTTTTT. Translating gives CASSLAATNEKLFF.